This T cell receptor (beta chain) was found in a study of T cells after yellow fever vaccination. Study-wide context: Some fractions had low cell numbers, and these were prepared with SMART-Seq v4 Ultra Low Input.

The CDR3 extends over 15 amino acids. From germline, CDR1 is KGHSH and CDR2 LQKENI. One entry per CDR3 protein, called by TCRdb with MiXCR from the 5' RACE reads. This sample carries just over 300,000 distinct CDR3 sequences, 3.6% of them seen once, and the ten largest clones take 23%. The sample was PBMCs, taken on the day of the yellow fever booster vaccination. The sequence derives from a young man who received the YFV17D yellow fever vaccine. The V call is TRBV18, the J call TRBJ2-7; 8 nucleotides agree with TRBD1. The assigned J gene may be wrong: the sequence end matches TRBJ2-1 better. The CDR3 protein is CASSAATGVSYEQFF. The DNA of the CDR3 is TGTGCCAGCTCAGCAGCGACAGGGGTTTCCTACGAGCAGTTCTTC.